One sample yielded the 5 T cell receptor beta chains listed below, sequenced in a study of prognosis after radiotherapy for stage I lung cancer. Two-round multiplex PCR amplified TCR beta CDR3 from genomic DNA. Primers targeting each individual TRBV and TRBJ gene were applied in first-round PCR. From the multiplex PCR reads, TCRdb called clonotypes with MiXCR, one entry per CDR3 protein. The sample holds more than 30,000 distinct CDR3 sequences, about 40% seen once. The material was PBMCs, obtained before or after stereotactic body radiation therapy (not recorded which). These receptors all come from a donor aged 50 or older with non-small cell lung cancer.

In the case of this clonotype: The junction differs from germline at one of its ends, possibly a read error. The rearrangement joins TRBV20-1 to TRBJ2-7, with D unclear. This CDR3 is built from 13 residues. Germline loops: CDR1 DFQATT, CDR2 SNEGSKA (reference sequence). The CDR3 region is CSALERESYEQYF. CDR3 nucleotides: TGTAGTGCTCTAGAAAGGGAATCCTACGAGCAGTACTTC.

This clonotype appeared a few times. This likely reflects a read error, since a far larger clone is one base away. CDR3 bases: TGTGCCAGCAGTTACCTGGGACAACCGAACACCGGGGAGCCGTTTTTT. It codes for CASSYLGQPNTGEPFF. The V call is TRBV6-4, the J call TRBJ2-2; perhaps TRBD1 as D (6 bases). CDR3 length: 16 residues. Germline V gene sequence: CDR1 MRHNA, CDR2 SNTAGT.

This chain uses TRBV6-2 or TRBV6-3 with TRBJ2-7; D uncertain. Germline V gives CDR1 MNHEY, CDR2 SVGEGT. CDR3 length: 12 residues. The germline V and J ends were trimmed by 4 bases and 3 bases, with 7 bases remaining between them. The CDR3 loop is CASSFPGYEQYF. The CDR3 DNA is TGTGCCAGCAGTTTCCCGGGCTACGAGCAGTACTTC.

Comments on this clonotype: The CDR3 does not close with the conserved phenylalanine or tryptophan, likely indicating a read error. The gene calls are TRBV30 and TRBJ2-5, with 11 nucleotides matching TRBD1. Germline trimming cut 3 bases from V and 7 bases from J; bases unmatched to any gene: 7. Germline values: CDR1 GTSNPN, CDR2 SVGIG (reference sequence). The CDR3 is 14 amino acids. The CDR3 DNA follows: TGTGCCTGGAGCGGACAGGGGGCGTCGGGGACCCAGTACCTC. It codes for CAWSGQGASGTQYL.

As for this clonotype: This is likely an artifact of a read error, given a far larger clone one base away. CDR3 sequence: CSASQGRCHEQFF. DNA for the CDR3: TGCAGTGCTTCCCAGGGGCGCTGCCATGAGCAGTTCTTC. The V gene is TRBV20-1, the J gene TRBJ2-7; TRBD1 might be the D (6 bases). TRBJ2-1 matches the DNA end more closely, so the J call is doubtful. The germline V gene has CDR1 DFQATT and CDR2 SNEGSKA (reference sequence). The CDR3 runs to 13 residues.